The 25 T cell receptor beta chains below were found in one sample sequenced in a study of blood T cell repertoires in COVID-19. Clones were sequenced by immunoSEQ multiplex PCR, and TCRdb holds only the in-frame ones, with some missing. The table includes approximately 150,000 clones, approximately 82% detected once. The specimen was peripheral blood. The receptors derive from a man aged 70-80 years who had recovered from COVID-19.

This chain links TRBV11-3 with TRBJ2-3; D perhaps matches TRBD1 (6 bases). The germline gives CDR1 SGHNT, CDR2 YENEEA. V lost 6 bases and J lost 4, with 11 bases in between. The CDR3 runs to 13 residues. This CDR3 reads CASSTGTADTQYF. As DNA, the CDR3 is TGTGCCAGCAGTACAGGGACCGCAGATACGCAGTATTTT.

J is TRBJ1-4 and V is TRBV6-1; D is uncertain. Germline-derived CDR1 and CDR2 are MNHNS and SASEGT. The CDR3 sequence is 15 residues long. With 2 bases removed from V and 4 bases from J, the gap between germline ends came to 11 bases. The CDR3 spells CASSEWAANNEKLFF. The CDR3 DNA reads as TGTGCCAGCAGTGAATGGGCCGCCAATAATGAAAAACTGTTTTTT.

This clone has a single count. This chain connects TRBV28 to TRBJ1-2; 7 bases line up with TRBD1. Germline loops: CDR1 MDHEN, CDR2 SYDVKM. The CDR3 contains 14 residues. The junction had 10 bases not matched to a gene; V was cut back by 8 bases and J by 4 bases. This chain's CDR3 is CASRVGGGGYGYTF. In DNA, the CDR3 is TGTGCCAGCCGCGTCGGAGGGGGCGGCTATGGCTACACCTTC.

This clone was counted only a few times. This sequence joins TRBV6-5 and TRBJ2-7; no clear D. V was cut by 10 bases and J by 3 bases, with 10 bases left in between. This CDR3 is built from 11 residues. The germline CDR1 and CDR2 sequences are MNHEY and SVGAGI. CDR3 residues: CATSQHYEQYF. As DNA, the CDR3 is TGTGCCACCTCCCAACACTACGAGCAGTACTTC.

The rearrangement links TRBV27 to TRBJ2-2; 7 nucleotides align to TRBD1. From germline, CDR1 is MNHEY and CDR2 SMNVEV (reference sequence). CDR3 size: 16 residues. Trimming removed 0 bases from V and 3 bases from J; junction bases left unmatched: 4. CDR3 residues: CASSLSHDRDTGELFF. In DNA, the CDR3 is TGTGCCAGCAGTTTATCCCACGACAGGGACACCGGGGAGCTGTTTTTT.

This clone was observed a single time. An end of the junction does not agree with germline; a read error may underlie this. Other DNA sequences of this sample code for an identical CDR3. The chain has TRBV27 and TRBJ2-4; 11 bases fit TRBD2. The CDR3 length is 17 residues. Germline CDR1 reads MNHEY; CDR2 reads SMNVEV (reference sequence). The CDR3 loop reads CASSSLAGGPEGNIQYF. In nucleotides, the CDR3 is TGTGCCAGCAGTTCGTTAGCGGGAGGGCCTGAAGGGAACATTCAATACTTC.

This chain links TRBV6-5 with TRBJ1-2; the D gene is possibly TRBD1 (6 bases). CDR3 length: 13 residues. The V gene's germline CDR1 is MNHEY and CDR2 SVGAGI. The V end lost 5 bases, the J end lost 4 bases, and 11 bases lay between the germline ends. The CDR3 here is CASSQQGFYGYTF. Written as DNA, the CDR3 is TGTGCCAGCAGTCAACAGGGCTTCTATGGCTACACCTTC.

CDR3 loop: CASRIHGGSSYEQYF. CDR3 DNA: TGTGCCAGTCGCATACATGGCGGGAGCTCCTACGAGCAGTACTTC. This chain uses TRBV19 with TRBJ2-7; TRBD2 agrees at 7 bases. The J segment lost 0 bases and the V segment lost 8 bases, leaving 10 bases of the junction unmatched. The CDR3 runs 15 residues. Germline-derived CDR1 and CDR2 are LNHDA and SQIVND (reference sequence).

The CDR3, as DNA: TGTGCCAGCAGCTTGGGCAGGCTTAATTCACCCCTCCACTTT. Its protein is CASSLGRLNSPLHF. The rearrangement uses TRBV5-6 and TRBJ1-6, with D hard to call. V was clipped by 0 bases and J by 6 bases, with 7 bases between them. Germline V lookup: CDR1 SGHDT, CDR2 YYEEEE. CDR3 length: 14 amino acids.

In its sample, this clone was seen once. This chain joins TRBV6-2 or TRBV6-3 and TRBJ1-2; the D is unclear. Germline CDR1 MNHEY, CDR2 SVGEGT. V lost 3 bases and J lost 7, with 9 bases in between. The CDR3 has 12 residues. This CDR3 is CASSYPLGGYTF. CDR3 bases: TGTGCCAGCAGTTATCCCCTCGGTGGCTACACCTTC.

This chain links TRBV7-9 with TRBJ2-1, with 9 nucleotides matching TRBD2. The CDR3 is made up of 17 amino acids. The junction had 9 bases not matched to a gene; V was cut back by 2 bases and J by 4 bases. Germline values: CDR1 SEHNR, CDR2 FQNEAQ (reference sequence). The CDR3: CASSLPRTSVNYNEQFF. CDR3 nucleotide sequence: TGTGCCAGCAGCTTACCCCGGACTAGCGTCAATTACAATGAGCAGTTCTTC. Using reference TRBV7-9 and TRBJ2-1 for the parts outside the CDR3, the full variable domain is DTGVSQNPRHKITKRGQNVTFRCDPISEHNRLYWYRQTLGQGPEFLTYFQNEAQLEKSRLLSDRFSAERPKGSFSTLEIQRTEQGDSAMYLCASSLPRTSVNYNEQFFGPGTRLTVL.

This clone was observed a single time. The chain has TRBV2 and TRBJ2-5; possibly TRBD2 for D (6 bases). This CDR3 contains 14 residues. Per germline, CDR1 SNHLY and CDR2 FYNNEI. V was clipped by 8 bases and J by 4 bases, with 17 bases between them. CDR3 DNA sequence: TGTGCCAGCTCCCGTGGGGGAGGTCGAGAGACCCAGTACTTC. Protein sequence: CASSRGGGRETQYF.

In its sample, this clone was seen a few times. The chain links TRBV15 to TRBJ2-7; 9 nucleotides agree with TRBD1. The germline gives CDR1 LNHNV, CDR2 YYDKDF (reference sequence). The length of the CDR3 is 16 residues. V gave up 1 base and J gave up 5 bases; unmatched junction bases: 9. This CDR3 reads CATSRVRTGATHEQYF. For the CDR3, the DNA is TGTGCCACCAGCAGAGTCCGGACAGGGGCAACGCACGAGCAGTACTTC.

The chain recombines TRBV2 with TRBJ2-4, with D perhaps TRBD1 (5 bases). The length of the CDR3 is 13 residues. Trimming stripped 6 bases from V and 5 bases from J, with 11 bases between. Germline CDR1 and CDR2: SNHLY and FYNNEI. CDR3: CASSQGWENIQYF. The CDR3 bases are TGTGCCAGCAGCCAGGGTTGGGAAAACATTCAGTACTTC.

This rearrangement joins TRBV6-2 or TRBV6-3 to TRBJ2-5; 7 bases line up with TRBD1. Per the germline V gene, CDR1 is MNHEY and CDR2 is SVGEGT. With V trimmed by 5 bases and J by 2 bases, 8 bases remained unmatched. The CDR3 runs 15 residues. The CDR3 loop reads CASSRNRGDQETQYF. CDR3 DNA: TGTGCCAGCAGTCGCAACAGGGGCGATCAAGAGACCCAGTACTTC.

This clone was detected only once. The chain recombines TRBV2 with TRBJ1-2; D gene ambiguous. The length of the CDR3 is 13 residues. V dropped 1 base and J dropped 4 bases, with 7 bases sitting between them. The germline gives CDR1 SNHLY, CDR2 FYNNEI. In DNA, the CDR3 is TGTGCCAGCAGTGAAGGGGGAGTCTATGGCTACACCTTC. This gives the protein CASSEGGVYGYTF.

With respect to this clone: Other nucleotide sequences from this sample produce the same CDR3. The gene calls are TRBV7-2 and TRBJ2-7, with TRBD2 as a possible D gene (5 bases). V lost 1 base and J 2 bases, leaving 9 bases between the germline ends. The CDR3 is made up of 14 amino acids. The germline CDR1 and CDR2 sequences are SGHTA and FQGNSA. The CDR3 region is CASSLGTGAYEQYF. The CDR3 nucleotides read TGTGCCAGCAGCTTAGGGACTGGAGCCTACGAGCAGTACTTC.

The chain joins TRBV6-1 to TRBJ2-1; TRBD2 aligns across 8 bases. Losses at the gene ends were 4 bases for V and 2 bases for J; bases not matched to a gene: 10. Germline V CDR1 and CDR2: MNHNS, SASEGT. This CDR3 is built from 17 residues. The CDR3 nucleotides read TGTGCCAGCAGTGTACTAAGCGGGGGCCCCCCCTACAATGAGCAGTTCTTC. Translating it yields CASSVLSGGPPYNEQFF.

The chain couples TRBV7-6 to TRBJ2-2; D might be TRBD1 (6 bases). V was clipped by 2 bases and J by 3 bases, with 10 bases between them. The CDR3 runs to 15 residues. Germline V gene sequence: CDR1 SGHVS, CDR2 FNYEAQ. The CDR3 reads CASSLRPGDTGELFF. The CDR3 DNA reads TGTGCCAGCAGCTTAAGGCCAGGGGACACCGGGGAGCTGTTTTTT.

In DNA, the CDR3 is TGCGCCAGCAGCCTTTCGCGGCCTGATAATTCACCCCTCCACTTT. The encoded protein is CASSLSRPDNSPLHF. J is TRBJ1-6 and V is TRBV5-1; D gene ambiguous. This CDR3 comprises 15 residues. Trimming took off 4 bases at V and 5 bases at J, with 13 bases between the two ends. Germline CDR1 and CDR2: SGHRS and YFSETQ. Supplemented by reference TRBV5-1 and TRBJ1-6, the full variable domain reads KAGVTQTPRYLIKTRGQQVTLSCSPISGHRSVSWYQQTPGQGLQFLFEYFSETQRNKGNFPGRFSGRQFSNSRSEMNVSTLELGDSALYLCASSLSRPDNSPLHFGNGTRLTVT.

This sequence joins TRBV5-1 and TRBJ2-7; tentative D call: TRBD2 (6 bases). V gave up 5 bases and J gave up 2 bases, with 17 bases separating them. Germline V gene lookup returns CDR1 SGHRS and CDR2 YFSETQ. This CDR3 is 15 amino acids long. The CDR3 DNA sequence: TGCGCCAGCAGGACCGGGACTCACCAAACCTACGAGCAGTACTTC. Translating it yields CASRTGTHQTYEQYF.

The CDR3 loop is CASSPPRLATSGPSGANVLTF. For the CDR3, the DNA is TGTGCCAGCTCACCACCGAGGTTAGCGACTAGCGGGCCCTCTGGGGCCAACGTCCTGACTTTC. V gene TRBV18 combines with J gene TRBJ2-6, with 10 bases aligning to TRBD2. The V and J ends lost 0 bases and 0 bases, in that order; junction bases with no gene match: 11. The CDR3 loop spans 21 amino acids. The germline CDR1 and CDR2 sequences are KGHSH and LQKENI.

The chain recombines TRBV27 with TRBJ2-1; 9 nucleotides line up with TRBD2. The CDR3 covers 14 residues. Germline assignment: CDR1 MNHEY and CDR2 SMNVEV (reference sequence). The ends lost 6 bases at V and 4 bases at J; junction bases unmatched: 4. In DNA, the CDR3 is TGTGCCAGCAGGTTAAGCGGGAGGTACAATGAGCAGTTCTTC. Translated: CASRLSGRYNEQFF.

The genes are TRBV28 and TRBJ1-5; maybe TRBD1 (5 bases). The CDR3 spans 15 residues. The ends were cut back, 4 bases at V and 1 base at J, with 11 bases in the middle. In germline, CDR1 is MDHEN, CDR2 SYDVKM. CDR3 sequence: CASSSRETSNQPQHF. CDR3 DNA: TGTGCCAGCAGTTCCAGGGAAACCAGCAATCAGCCCCAGCATTTT.

The chain recombines TRBV7-2 with TRBJ2-3, with TRBD2 matching over 14 bases. Unmatched junction bases numbered 3, after V lost 3 bases and J lost 7 bases. Germline V gives CDR1 SGHTA, CDR2 FQGNSA. CDR3 length: 15 residues. The chain's CDR3 is CASSLGLAGVNTQYF. The CDR3 coding sequence is TGTGCCAGCAGCTTGGGACTAGCGGGAGTGAATACGCAGTATTTT.